This entry features one T cell receptor beta chain sequence. Its antigen specificity is not known. No clone much larger than this one lies a single base away; base qualities are absent. These data are taken from a study of radiation and T cells in renal cell carcinoma (dated by TCRdb to about 2020). For context, the study as a whole: In total, about 50 samples, comprising around 25 tumors and around 27 peripheral blood samples, were subjected to TCR beta sequencing. The final blood draw took place at 4 weeks after radiation, the same time as nephrectomy. In the approximately 58 samples combined, 4,016,671 unique CDR3 nucleotide sequences were found, encoding 2,658,974 unique CDR3 amino acid sequences.

Results and caveats for the whole study, not just this receptor: Because pretreatment tumor biopsies were not available, the baseline intratumoral presence of clonotypes could not be determined. Changes in the blood repertoire were not tracked past 4 weeks after treatment. Top tumor clonotypes rose in blood from baseline to 2 weeks post-radiation, then contracted by 4 weeks, suggesting transient expansion of tumor-resident clones. Because the trial had a single-armed design, the trial could not examine how radiation dose or scheduling affected the TCR repertoire.

TCR beta libraries were generated from genomic DNA with the immunoSEQ kit, following the manufacturer's recommendations. To prepare libraries, a first multiplex PCR with proprietary primers was run, followed by a second PCR that added unique barcodes, and a bead cleanup was done after each round. A kit-provided positive control reaction and a negative control reaction were included in every sample batch. The final libraries were assessed on an Agilent 4200 TapeStation D1000 ScreenTape, pooled by volume, and quantified by qPCR. An Illumina NextSeq500 fitted with a MidOutput 150-cycle cartridge performed the sequencing, running 156 Read1 cycles and 15 Index1 cycles with the kit's custom primers. The pooled library was loaded at 0.95 to 1 pM with around 20% PhiX control spiked in. In the authors' own workflow: Vendor-processed data were analyzed in R, with a clonotype defined as all T cells sharing the same CDR3 nucleotide sequence. In the clone abundance analyses, frequencies in each sample were normalized to that sample's 10,000 most abundant clones. Public T cell clones, which averaged fewer than five per sample, were excluded before analysis. Tumor-enriched clonotypes and baseline blood-enriched clonotypes were defined as those with an abundance difference of at least 32-fold between compartments. A beta-binomial differential abundance model was used to identify clonotypes that were expanded or contracted between blood time points. Similarity between tumor and blood repertoires was quantified using the Baroni-Urbani and Buser coefficient, and groups were compared with two-tailed Wilcoxon tests in R. TCRdb took over this immuneACCESS table, retaining in-frame rearrangements with V and J assigned. Such tables are incomplete; in checked studies, under half of the missing clones stem from an unresolved V gene, and the remainder is unexplained. Clone size and V and J calls were adopted from that table, with D and trimming inferred from the DNA. Across this sample there are about 74,000 clones, with 70% to 90% seen only once. More than 5.5% of the sample goes to the ten largest clones.

The CDR3 starts with the cysteine, ends with the phenylalanine, and has 14 residues. The entry retains the CDR3 DNA only, 42 bases that are in frame from base 1. V lost 4 bases and J lost 5 bases; the stretch between them is 14 bases long. Per the germline V gene, MGHRA is the CDR1 and YSYEKL is the CDR2. The time point label here, explained by the study, means: blood 4 weeks post-SBRT, at nephrectomy. Explained via the paper, the treatment or condition label denotes: 15 Gy SBRT to primary tumor, nephrectomy 4 weeks later. The samples were obtained from a clinical trial, where primary renal cell carcinomas were treated with 15 Gy stereotactic body radiation therapy and then removed by nephrectomy 4 weeks afterward. To follow tumor-enriched clonotypes, serial peripheral blood was collected from radiation-treated patients at baseline and at 2 weeks and 4 weeks after SBRT. Renal cell carcinoma with clear cell pathology was present in all patients. The QIAamp DNA Blood Mini Kit (Qiagen) was used to prepare genomic DNA for TCR sequencing. Only samples passing all quality control checks were included in the analyses.

The source was blood, collected from a patient whose treatment included radiotherapy and nephrectomy. The chain was built from TRBV4-1 and TRBJ2-5; TRBD2 is perhaps the D gene, given 5 matching bases. The TCR comes from an older woman with renal cell carcinoma. The nucleotides read TGCGCCAGCAGCCGGGCGGGCTCGGGGGAGACCCAGTACTTC. This is translated as CASSRAGSGETQYF.